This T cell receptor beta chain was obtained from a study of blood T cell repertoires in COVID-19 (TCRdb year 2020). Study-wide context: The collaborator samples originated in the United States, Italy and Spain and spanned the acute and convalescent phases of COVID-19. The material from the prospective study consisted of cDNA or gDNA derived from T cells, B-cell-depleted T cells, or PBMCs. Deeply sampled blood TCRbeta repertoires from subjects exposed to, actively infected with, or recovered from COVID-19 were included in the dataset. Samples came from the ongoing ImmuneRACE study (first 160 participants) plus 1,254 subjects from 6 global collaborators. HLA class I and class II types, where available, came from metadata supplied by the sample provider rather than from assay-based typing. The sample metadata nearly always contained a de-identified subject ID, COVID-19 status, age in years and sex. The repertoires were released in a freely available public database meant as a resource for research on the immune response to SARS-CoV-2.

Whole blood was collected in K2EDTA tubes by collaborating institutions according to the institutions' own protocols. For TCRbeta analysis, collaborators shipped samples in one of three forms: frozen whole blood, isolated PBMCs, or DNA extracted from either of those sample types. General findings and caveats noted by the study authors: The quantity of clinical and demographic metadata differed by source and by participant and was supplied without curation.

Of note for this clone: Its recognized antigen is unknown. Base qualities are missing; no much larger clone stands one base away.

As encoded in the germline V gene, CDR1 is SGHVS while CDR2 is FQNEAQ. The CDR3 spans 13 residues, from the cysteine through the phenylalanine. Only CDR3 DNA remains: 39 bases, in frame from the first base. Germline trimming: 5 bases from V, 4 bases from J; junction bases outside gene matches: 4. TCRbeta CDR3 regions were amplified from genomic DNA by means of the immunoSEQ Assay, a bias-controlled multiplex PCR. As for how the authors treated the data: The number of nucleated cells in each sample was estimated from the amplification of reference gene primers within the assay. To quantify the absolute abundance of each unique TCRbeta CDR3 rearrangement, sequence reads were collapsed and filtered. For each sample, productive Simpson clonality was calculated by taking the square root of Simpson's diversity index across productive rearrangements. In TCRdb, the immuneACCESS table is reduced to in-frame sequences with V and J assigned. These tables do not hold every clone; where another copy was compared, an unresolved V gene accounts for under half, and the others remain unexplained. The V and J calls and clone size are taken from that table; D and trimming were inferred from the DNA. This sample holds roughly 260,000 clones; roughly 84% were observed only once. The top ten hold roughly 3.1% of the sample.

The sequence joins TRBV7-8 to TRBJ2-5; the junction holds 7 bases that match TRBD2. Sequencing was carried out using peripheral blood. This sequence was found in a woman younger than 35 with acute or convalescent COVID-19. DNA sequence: TGTGCCAGCAGCCTCAGACTAGCAGAGACCCAGTACTTC. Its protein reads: CASSLRLAETQYF.